The clone carrying this TCR beta chain was observed many times. What it binds is unknown. This entry comes from a study of Graves' ophthalmopathy and Graves' hyperthyroidism. This CDR3 is built from 15 residues. Per the germline V gene, CDR1 is GTSNPN and CDR2 is SVGIG (reference sequence). J was trimmed by 6 bases and V by 3 bases; bases with no gene match: 7. Amplification targeted the TCR beta CDR3 regions, with RNA transcripts as the source material. Second-round multiplex PCR followed a first-round RT-PCR using HTBI primers. Via MiXCR, TCRdb re-called the multiplex PCR reads, giving one row per CDR3 protein. The data show 680,000 or so distinct CDR3 sequences, about 20% seen once. Whole-study results and caveats: Blood also carried most expanded thyroid clonotypes exceeding 0.001 frequency.

Stable hyperthyroidism denotes an absence of ophthalmopathy throughout 18 months of follow-up. What was sequenced was peripheral blood. The chain employs TRBV30 and TRBJ1-6; the match to TRBD1 covers 8 bases. The sequence was collected from a woman aged 18-29 years with stable Graves' hyperthyroidism. Some clones in this sample may be carry-over from other donors' samples. CDR3 nucleotide sequence: TGTGCCTGGAGCGGTCCAGGGGGCGGTAATTCACCCCTCCACTTT. Translating gives CAWSGPGGGNSPLHF.